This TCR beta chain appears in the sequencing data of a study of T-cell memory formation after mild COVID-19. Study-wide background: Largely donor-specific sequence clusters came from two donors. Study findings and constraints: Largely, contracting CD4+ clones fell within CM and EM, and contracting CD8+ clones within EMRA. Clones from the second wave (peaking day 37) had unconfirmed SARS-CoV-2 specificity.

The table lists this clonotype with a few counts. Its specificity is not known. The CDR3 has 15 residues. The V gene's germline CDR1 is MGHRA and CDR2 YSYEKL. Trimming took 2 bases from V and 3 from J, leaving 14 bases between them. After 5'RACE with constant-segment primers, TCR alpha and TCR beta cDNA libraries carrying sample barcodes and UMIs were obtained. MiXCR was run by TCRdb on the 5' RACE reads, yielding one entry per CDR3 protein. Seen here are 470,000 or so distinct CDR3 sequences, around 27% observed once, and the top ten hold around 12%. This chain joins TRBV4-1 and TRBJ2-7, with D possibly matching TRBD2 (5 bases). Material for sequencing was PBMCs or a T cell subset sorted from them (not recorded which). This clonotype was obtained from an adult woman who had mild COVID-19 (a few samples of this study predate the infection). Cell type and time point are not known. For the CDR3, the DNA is TGCGCCAGCAGCCAATCCCCGGGAACCCGCTACGAGCAGTACTTC. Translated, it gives CASSQSPGTRYEQYF.